This T cell receptor (beta chain) was identified during a study of blood T cell repertoires in COVID-19. Profiled with immunoSEQ multiplex PCR; TCRdb holds only in-frame clones, not every one. The sample contains roughly 350,000 clones, 87% of which appear only once. V lost 3 bases, J lost 4 bases, and 8 bases stayed unmatched. The germline V gene has CDR1 LNHDA and CDR2 SQIVND (reference sequence). This CDR3 has 16 amino acids. What was sequenced was peripheral blood. The source is a woman aged 50 to 60 with COVID-19, enrolled during active disease. The chain recombines TRBV19 with TRBJ1-5; 8 bases match TRBD1. The CDR3 loop is CASSIFPGQGNQPQHF. CDR3 coding DNA: TGTGCCAGTAGTATCTTCCCAGGACAGGGAAATCAGCCCCAGCATTTT.